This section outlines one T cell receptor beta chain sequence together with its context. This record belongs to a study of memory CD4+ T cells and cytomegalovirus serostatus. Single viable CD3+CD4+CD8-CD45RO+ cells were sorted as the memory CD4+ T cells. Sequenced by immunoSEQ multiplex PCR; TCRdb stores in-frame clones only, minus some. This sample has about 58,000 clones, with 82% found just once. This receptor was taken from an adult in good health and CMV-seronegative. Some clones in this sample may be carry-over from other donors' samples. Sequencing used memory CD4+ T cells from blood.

The CDR3 bases are TGTGCCAGCAGCCCCCAGCCCTCGTCCATCACAGATACGCAGTATTTT. Translation gives CASSPQPSSITDTQYF. The chain links TRBV7-3 to TRBJ2-3; D uncertain. Germline V gene sequence: CDR1 SGHTA, CDR2 FQGTGA. This CDR3 contains 16 residues. The V gene lost 5 bases and the J gene lost 2 bases, with 17 bases spanning the gap.